A selection of T cell receptor beta chains follows, all from one sample in a study of blood T cell dynamics during melanoma immunotherapy. Assay used: immunoSEQ multiplex PCR; TCRdb lists only in-frame clones, some missing. The sample has roughly 12,000 clones; roughly 84% are singletons. Specimen: blood, collected from a patient treated with checkpoint blockade. The receptor set was obtained from a human donor with melanoma. Each CDR3 is given with its conserved first and last residue. The D gene is left open where the match is weak. Expanded clones get a size class; other rows say once, few or many, or leave the size out.

cdr3_aa cdr3_nt j_call v_call clone_size d_call
CASSIRNSPLHF TGTGCCAGTAGTATCCGTAATTCACCCCTCCACTTT TRBJ1-6 TRBV19 - -
CASSKGQGARQPQHF TGTGCCAGCAGTAAAGGACAGGGGGCGCGACAGCCCCAGCATTTT TRBJ1-5 TRBV6-1 - TRBD1
CASSLVGFPNEKLFF TGTGCCAGCAGCTTAGTGGGGTTCCCCAATGAAAAACTGTTTTTT TRBJ1-4 TRBV7-2 - -
CASSPFVTGGSEAFF TGTGCCAGCAGTCCCTTCGTCACAGGGGGGAGTGAAGCTTTCTTT TRBJ1-1 TRBV6-5 - TRBD1
CASLLAGGETQYF TGTGCCAGCCTTCTAGCGGGGGGAGAGACCCAGTACTTC TRBJ2-5 TRBV6-1 - TRBD2
CASSTPPAGNTEAFF TGTGCCAGTAGCACTCCCCCGGCAGGGAACACTGAAGCTTTCTTT TRBJ1-1 TRBV19 - -
CASSLSPPTGWSTDTQYF TGTGCCAGCAGTTTATCCCCACCGACAGGGTGGAGCACAGATACGCAGTATTTT TRBJ2-3 TRBV27 - TRBD1
CASSVGDTQYF TGTGCCAGCAGCGTGGGAGATACGCAGTATTTT TRBJ2-3 TRBV9 few -
CASSVISGGPGEQYF TGCGCCAGCAGTGTGATAAGCGGGGGGCCTGGGGAGCAGTACTTC TRBJ2-7 TRBV10-2 - TRBD2
CASNQEPYGYTF TGTGCCAGCAATCAGGAGCCCTATGGCTACACCTTC TRBJ1-2 TRBV6-1 - -
CASSSRYSNQPQHF TGTGCCAGCAGCAGTCGATATAGCAATCAGCCCCAGCATTTT TRBJ1-5 TRBV6-5 - -
CAWSSNPWTEQYF TGTGCCTGGAGTTCTAACCCGTGGACCGAGCAGTACTTC TRBJ2-7 TRBV30 - -
CASSSRDRSYNEQFF TGTGCCAGCAGCTCCCGGGACAGGAGCTACAATGAGCAGTTCTTC TRBJ2-1 TRBV5-8 - TRBD1
CASSLNGDEQFF TGTGCCAGCAGCTTAAATGGCGATGAGCAGTTCTTC TRBJ2-1 TRBV7-9 - -
CASSLTGFEPEAFF TGTGCCAGTAGTTTAACAGGGTTCGAACCTGAAGCTTTCTTT TRBJ1-1 TRBV19 - -
CASSLWTGTEAFF TGTGCCAGCAGCTTATGGACGGGCACTGAAGCTTTCTTT TRBJ1-1 TRBV7-9 - -
CASSPADATNEKLFF TGTGCCAGTAGTCCTGCGGACGCAACTAATGAAAAACTGTTTTTT TRBJ1-4 TRBV19 - -
CASSSWTDGETDTQYF TGTGCCAGCAGTTCCTGGACTGACGGGGAAACAGATACGCAGTATTTT TRBJ2-3 TRBV6-6 - -